These 12 T cell receptor beta chains originate from one sample sequenced in a study of blood T cells in healthy people across ages. Combining a sample-barcoded 5' primer with a J-beta primer mix, a second PCR ran for 7 to 11 cycles. MiXCR, run by TCRdb on the 5' RACE reads, gives a single entry per CDR3 protein. The sample has around 800,000 distinct CDR3 sequences, about half seen once. The sequenced material came from blood. These receptors originate from a man at least 80 years old in good health.

The chain combines TRBV29-1 with TRBJ2-1, with 7 bases fitting TRBD2. Germline V CDR1 and CDR2: SQVTM, ANQGSEA. The CDR3 covers 14 residues. Trimming cost V 4 bases and J 1 base; bases outside gene matches: 4. CDR3 loop: CSVVGGKSYNEQFF. The CDR3 nucleotides read TGCAGCGTTGTCGGGGGGAAGTCCTACAATGAGCAGTTCTTC.

This clonotype was detected many times. This chain connects TRBV20-1 to TRBJ2-1; D not certain. The CDR3 has 14 residues. Germline V gives CDR1 DFQATT, CDR2 SNEGSKA (reference sequence). V lost 4 bases and J lost 4, with 14 bases in between. The CDR3 nucleotides read TGCAGTGCTATACTCCCTAGAGCTTACAATGAGCAGTTCTTC. Residues: CSAILPRAYNEQFF.

The chain couples TRBV12-3 or TRBV12-4 to TRBJ2-5; 7 bases are shared with TRBD1. The CDR3 runs 14 residues. V was clipped by 7 bases and J by 4 bases; unmatched bases: 9. The CDR3 is CASTLNRGRETQYF. The CDR3 bases are TGTGCCAGCACCCTTAACAGGGGAAGAGAGACCCAGTACTTC.

The sample holds a few counts of this clonotype. The chain is built from TRBV5-1 and TRBJ2-7, with D tentatively TRBD2 (5 bases). Trimming shortened V by 6 bases and J by 7 bases, and 20 bases separated the two germline ends. The CDR3 consists of 14 residues. CDR1 SGHRS and CDR2 YFSETQ come from the germline V gene. CDR3 DNA sequence: TGCGCCAGCATGGCGGGCCCACAGCTAGGGGAGCAGTACTTC. It encodes CASMAGPQLGEQYF.

This rearrangement joins TRBV7-9 to TRBJ1-4; 7 bases align to TRBD1. Trimming cost V 5 bases and J 8 bases; bases outside gene matches: 14. Per the germline V gene, CDR1 is SEHNR and CDR2 is FQNEAQ (reference sequence). CDR3 length: 16 residues. The CDR3 loop reads CASSLGQDAVGEKLFF. CDR3 coding DNA: TGTGCCAGCAGCCTAGGACAGGACGCCGTTGGGGAAAAACTGTTTTTT.

A word on this clonotype: A read error may produce the germline difference seen at one junction end. The chain employs TRBV7-3 and TRBJ2-7; D not certain. CDR3 size: 13 residues. CDR1 is SGHTA and CDR2 is FQGTGA in the germline V gene. The CDR3 coding sequence is TGCGCCAGCAGCTTAACTGACCGGTCCGAGCAGTACTTC. As protein: CASSLTDRSEQYF.

The chain recombines TRBV20-1 with TRBJ2-5; D is undetermined. The CDR3 totals 12 residues. Germline-derived CDR1 and CDR2 are DFQATT and SNEGSKA (reference sequence). The V end lost 6 bases, the J end lost 5 bases, and 13 bases lay between the germline ends. For the CDR3, the DNA is TGCAGTGCCCGGTGGGTTCGCGAGACCCAGTACTTC. It is translated as CSARWVRETQYF.

The rearrangement links TRBV5-1 to TRBJ2-7; D perhaps matches TRBD2 (5 bases). CDR1 and CDR2 (germline): SGHRS, YFSETQ. The CDR3 spans 15 residues. V lost 3 bases, J lost 7 bases, and 20 bases lay in between. CDR3 sequence (DNA): TGCGCCAGCAGCTCGGGGAGCGGATCTTACAATGAGCAGTACTTC. Its translation is CASSSGSGSYNEQYF.

V and J are TRBV12-3 or TRBV12-4 and TRBJ2-3, with 8 bases aligning to TRBD2. The CDR3 has 14 amino acids. V shed 9 bases, J shed 6 bases, and the junction held 11 bases outside the gene matches. As DNA, the CDR3 is TGTGCCAGTGGAGCGGGGGAGGGGCACGATACGCAGTATTTT. Protein product: CASGAGEGHDTQYF.

The rearrangement joins TRBV10-2 to TRBJ1-2; D unclear. V was pared by 3 bases and J by 4 bases, with 9 bases between. The CDR3 is 13 residues long. CDR1 is WSHSY and CDR2 is SAAADI in the germline V gene. CDR3 residues: CASSENGLYGYTF. The CDR3, as DNA: TGCGCCAGCAGTGAAAACGGCCTCTATGGCTACACCTTC.

The chain combines TRBV29-1 with TRBJ2-5, with TRBD2 identical over 15 bases. The V and J ends lost 1 base and 11 bases, in that order; junction bases with no gene match: 8. The CDR3 runs to 15 residues. Germline V lookup: CDR1 SQVTM, CDR2 ANQGSEA. CDR3: CSVEGGLAGGVEQYF. The CDR3 DNA sequence: TGCAGCGTTGAAGGGGGACTAGCGGGAGGAGTTGAGCAGTACTTC.

This clonotype was detected ten times or more. The V gene is TRBV5-1, the J gene TRBJ2-3; 9 bases line up with TRBD2. This CDR3 is built from 13 residues. Per the germline V gene, CDR1 is SGHRS and CDR2 is YFSETQ. Trimming cost V 5 bases and J 6 bases; bases outside gene matches: 4. The CDR3 sequence is CASRTSGQDTQYF. The CDR3 coding sequence is TGCGCCAGCAGGACTAGCGGTCAGGATACGCAGTATTTT.